This T cell receptor beta chain was recovered during a study of shared clonotypes between healthy human individuals. Study in general: Three plates were used per donor for CD4 naive, three for CD4 memory, two for CD8 naive and one for CD8 memory. Study results and limitations: Non-shared clonotypes were found to have lower generation probabilities than the clonotypes that were shared by all four of the sorted-subset donors. The sampled material consisted only of blood, and tissue repertoires are likely to differ.

J lost 2 bases, V lost 4 bases, and 9 bases had no gene match. This CDR3 has 16 residues. CDR1 is MGHRA, CDR2 YSYEKL, per germline. Details on this clone: Its antigen is unknown.

Sequencing was performed with immunoSEQ multiplex PCR; in TCRdb, only in-frame clones are kept and a portion is missing. Of 400,000 to 600,000 clones listed, roughly 95% are singletons. Splitting the CD4+ cells yielded a CD45RA+ naive subset and a CD45RA-negative memory subset. The sequence derives from a woman in her twenties or thirties in good health. The genes are TRBV4-1 and TRBJ2-7, with 9 nucleotides matching TRBD2. Input material: naive CD4+ T cells sorted from blood. Described subset: CD45RA+ positively selected. CDR3 sequence reads: CASSPLRTSDTYEQYF. The CDR3 bases are TGCGCCAGCAGCCCCCTCCGGACTAGCGACACCTACGAGCAGTACTTC.